This TCR beta chain was sequenced for a study of OX40 agonist ivuxolimab in advanced cancers. At the level of the study: Dose-escalation subjects each had hepatocellular carcinoma, melanoma, renal cell or head and neck cancer. Having had anti-PD-1, anti-PD-L1 or anti-CTLA-4 therapy before was allowed, and over 35% had some.

To note about this clone: Other nucleotide sequences in the sample specify the same CDR3.

V lost 11 bases and J lost 3; bases outside the gene matches: 4. From germline, CDR1 is LNHDA and CDR2 SQIVND (reference sequence). This CDR3 region has 12 residues. The protocol was immunoSEQ multiplex PCR, while the TCRdb copy is restricted to in-frame clones and leaves out a portion. Seen here are 90,000 to 120,000 clones, approximately 89% observed once, and the top ten hold roughly 1.2%. This TCR came from an adult with an advanced solid tumor such as melanoma, head and neck, liver or kidney cancer. The sequencing here drew on CD4+ or CD8+ T cells sorted from blood, taken in a trial of the OX40 agonist ivuxolimab. This chain connects TRBV19 to TRBJ2-7; TRBD1 matches at 10 bases. CDR3 residues: CASGQGIYEQYF. Written as DNA, the CDR3 is TGTGCCTCGGGACAGGGGATCTACGAGCAGTACTTC.